This T cell receptor beta chain was recovered during a study of OX40 agonist ivuxolimab in advanced cancers. The V end lost 2 bases, the J end lost 5 bases, and 10 bases lay between the germline ends. The CDR3 is 13 amino acids. Germline CDR1 is SGHRS and CDR2 is YFSETQ. Measured with immunoSEQ multiplex PCR; TCRdb has only the in-frame clones, and not every one. Of 150,000 to 190,000 clones in the sample, roughly 94% were seen once. The chain uses TRBV5-1 and TRBJ2-5, with a possible D match to TRBD1 (6 bases). The TCR sequence derives from an adult with an advanced solid tumor such as melanoma, head and neck, liver or kidney cancer. The source material was CD4+ or CD8+ T cells sorted from blood, sampled in a trial of the OX40 agonist ivuxolimab. The CDR3 DNA is TGCGCCAGCAGCTTCCCTCAGGGGGAGACCCAGTACTTC. Translated: CASSFPQGETQYF.